A single T cell receptor (beta chain) is shown here with its context. TCRdb's copy holds only in-frame clones and misses some; the assay was immunoSEQ multiplex PCR. Of over 90,000 clones listed, less than 95% are singletons. The sample originates from a study of OX40 agonist ivuxolimab in advanced cancers. Study at large: Past anti-PD-1, anti-PD-L1 or anti-CTLA-4 therapy was accepted, and 30% to 50% had received some.

Germline values: CDR1 SGHTA, CDR2 FQGNSA. Trimming removed 1 base at V and 8 bases at J, with 8 bases between. The CDR3 covers 13 residues. Sequences were derived from CD4+ or CD8+ T cells sorted from blood, sampled in a trial of the OX40 agonist ivuxolimab. The source of this sequence is an adult with an advanced solid tumor such as melanoma, head and neck, liver or kidney cancer. V is TRBV7-2 and J is TRBJ1-4; D not certain. The CDR3 bases are TGTGCCAGCAGCTTAGAGGGAGGCGAAAAACTGTTTTTT. Its translation is CASSLEGGEKLFF.